Described below is a single T cell receptor beta chain sequence and its context. What this receptor recognizes is not known. Within one base of it there is no much larger clone, and no base qualities were kept. Using the deep immunoSEQ assay, multiplex PCR amplified TCR CDR3 regions from genomic DNA. Extracted genomic DNA from each cell subset was spread evenly across all wells of several immunoSEQ 96-well plates, with each plate serving as a replicate. For sorted subsets, approximately 190 ng genomic DNA, equal to tens of thousands of T cell genomes, was loaded into each replicate PCR. Purified libraries were quantified with a Qubit 3.0 fluorometer, sized on a Bioanalyzer 2100, and re-quantified with the KAPA Library Quantification kit. Every immunoSEQ 96-well plate was sequenced on a dedicated single-read 150-cycle Illumina NextSeq 550 flow cell. Processing in the source paper ran as follows. Because the immunoSEQ output included only junctional sequences and no quality scores, the filtering could not be the same as the filtering used for full-length reads. To assign V/J genes and CDR3, sequences were annotated using PyIR, a Python wrapper for IgBLAST v1.9, with IMGT germline references. Any read was removed if the V/J assignment was weak (E-value above 1e-6), the CDR3 was missing, or the read contained stop codons, out-of-frame junctions, or ambiguous translated residues. V3J clonotypes were defined by identical inferred V gene, J gene, and CDR3 amino acid sequence. The percentage overlap between two repertoires was calculated by dividing the number of shared unique clonotypes by the size of the smaller repertoire. Three approaches were used to assess repertoire richness: RTK rarefaction, the Chao1 estimator, and Recon v2.1 estimates of unobserved clonotypes. For all TCRbeta clonotypes obtained by the gDNA method from a few donors, generation probabilities were computed with OLGA. This immuneACCESS table, as held by TCRdb, lists in-frame sequences with V and J called but not all clones. Of the missing ones, under half trace to an unresolved V gene in checked studies; the others have no known cause. V, J and clone size were drawn from that table, and D and trimming were deduced from the DNA. For this sample the table gives about 2 million clones, of which about 94% were detected only once. The biggest ten clones account for about 1.1% of the sample.

This entry comes from a study of shared clonotypes between healthy human individuals (TCRdb year 2020). Regarding the research as a whole: A couple of women and three men aged 18 to 49 years were included in the cohort. Each donor's leukapheresis produced roughly between roughly 0.85 and 9.5 billion PBMCs. Blood TCR repertoires of about 5 healthy adults were deeply sequenced to estimate repertoire size and the extent of clonotype sharing between individuals. For each donor, CD4 naive and CD4 memory were each run on three plates, CD8 naive on two plates, and CD8 memory on one plate. Different laboratories and diverse techniques were used to prepare libraries and sequence TCR repertoires, to increase sequencing depth and limit assay-specific biases.

What the work shows at the level of the full study, not this receptor alone: Sharing across a few donors was observed for roughly 5% of naive CD4, over 3% of naive CD8, over 2% of memory CD4, and less than 0.45% of memory CD8 clonotypes. Compared with non-shared clonotypes, clonotypes shared by all four sorted-subset donors had higher generation probabilities. Only blood was sampled, and tissue TCR repertoires likely differ from those in blood. Pairwise subsampling indicated that sequencing depth was expected to affect the degree of clonotype sharing among donors. Larger estimated clonotype richness was generally found for naive subsets than for memory subsets. The small number of donors limited the genetic and exposure-history diversity represented. Incomplete sequencing was indicated by rarefaction of sorted-subset datasets, despite the large sequencing depth.

CD8 naive samples were CD45RO-negative cells positively selected for CCR7, giving a CD45RA+CCR7+ population that excluded TemRA cells. The donors were healthy, HIV-negative adults with no recently reported acute infections or vaccinations. Every donor was a Caucasian adult living in Nashville, Tennessee, USA. After blood collection by leukapheresis, PBMCs were isolated using Ficoll-Histopaque density gradient centrifugation and then cryopreserved in the vapor phase of liquid nitrogen. Analytical flow cytometry was used to check the purity and quantity of each magnetically sorted T cell population. Genomic DNA was isolated from every sorted fraction and measured by UV absorbance on a Nanodrop 2000c. The receptor was derived from a young man in good health. Sequenced input: naive CD8+ T cells sorted from blood. This specimen's cell subset or site label, interpreted: CD45RA+CCR7+.

CDR3 sequence: CASSSRQGKAYEQYF. The DNA sequence reads TGTGCCAGCAGTTCTCGTCAGGGGAAAGCCTACGAGCAGTACTTC. The V and J segments used are TRBV6-5 and TRBJ2-7, with TRBD1 as a weak D call on 6 bases. Trimming costs V 4 bases and J 2 bases, and their ends lie 15 bases apart. CDR1 MNHEY and CDR2 SVGAGI were looked up in the germline V gene. Spanning cysteine to phenylalanine, the CDR3 consists of 15 amino acids. Of the read, only the CDR3 DNA is kept; its 45 bases are in frame from base 1.